The sequence of this T cell receptor beta chain was determined in a study of control samples from healthy donors and cancer patients. The assay was immunoSEQ multiplex PCR, and TCRdb's table has in-frame clones only and misses some. Of about 65,000 clones detected, about nine tenths appear once; the ten largest clones hold over 1%. Germline assignment: CDR1 SGHDT and CDR2 YYEEEE. The CDR3 sequence is 18 residues long. Trimming cost V 3 bases and J 4 bases; bases outside gene matches: 18. This clone was seen once. Input material: PBMCs. The receptor was derived from a woman between 50 and 59 years old with colorectal cancer. The rearrangement uses TRBV5-6 and TRBJ2-7, with 8 nucleotides matching TRBD1. CDR3: CASSSKPLTGTGGYEQYF. The CDR3 coding sequence is TGTGCCAGCAGCTCTAAACCCTTGACTGGGACAGGAGGTTACGAGCAGTACTTC.